This TCR beta chain comes out of a study of T cell responses to AZD1222 COVID-19 vaccine. Germline-derived CDR1 and CDR2 are MNHEY and SVGEGT. The CDR3 consists of 13 residues. With 4 bases removed from V and 1 base from J, the gap between germline ends came to 6 bases. The study's findings and limits: Spike-wide coverage was observed for vaccine-associated CD4 TCRs, with dominant responses at 160-218 and 743-854. Mostly white British, mostly female donors; authors suggested clonal diversity may be underestimated. Nearly half of spike-specific TCRs reportedly target variant regions that are unmutated in the B.1.351 and B.1.1.7 variants.

This clone came up a few times. The antigen remains unidentified. TCRdb keeps only in-frame clones here, not all; method: immunoSEQ multiplex PCR. Here the sample spans 150,000 or so clones, over 90% being singletons. V and J are TRBV6-2 or TRBV6-3 and TRBJ2-3; D call uncertain. The starting material was peripheral blood, obtained on day 0 of AZD1222 vaccination. This TCR came from an adult in good health. As DNA, the CDR3 is TGTGCCAGCAGTTCGCAGGGCACAGATACGCAGTATTTT. Protein product: CASSSQGTDTQYF.